The 8 T cell receptor beta chains below were found in one sample sequenced in a study of T-cell memory formation after mild COVID-19. One entry per CDR3 protein, called by TCRdb with MiXCR from the 5' RACE reads. The sample contains approximately 100,000 distinct CDR3 sequences, 12% of which appear only once. The sample comprised PBMCs or a T cell subset sorted from them (not recorded which). The receptors derive from an adult woman who had mild COVID-19 (a few samples of this study predate the infection). Cell type and time point are not known.

This sequence joins TRBV5-1 and TRBJ2-1; 11 bases align to TRBD2. V shed 0 bases and J 2 bases; nucleotides not matched to a gene: 10. The CDR3 totals 19 residues. Looked up from germline, CDR1 is SGHRS and CDR2 is YFSETQ. The DNA for the CDR3 is TGCGCCAGCAGCTTGGGATCGACTAGCGGGGCTTCAGCCTACAATGAGCAGTTCTTC. It translates to CASSLGSTSGASAYNEQFF.

This clonotype was detected only once. The chain recombines TRBV20-1 with TRBJ2-2, with D tentatively TRBD1 (6 bases). V lost 6 bases and J lost 0, with 8 bases in between. Germline CDR1 and CDR2: DFQATT and SNEGSKA (reference sequence). CDR3 length: 13 residues. The CDR3 sequence is CSARQANTGELFF. CDR3 nucleotide sequence: TGCAGTGCGAGACAGGCGAACACCGGGGAGCTGTTTTTT.

This clonotype was detected only a few times. This chain connects TRBV5-1 to TRBJ1-6; D gene ambiguous. The germline V and J ends were trimmed by 3 bases and 0 bases, with 10 bases remaining between them. Germline-derived CDR1 and CDR2 are SGHRS and YFSETQ. The CDR3 covers 16 residues. The CDR3 region is CASSSEESSYNSPLHF. The CDR3 region has the DNA TGCGCCAGCAGCTCGGAGGAGAGCTCCTATAATTCACCCCTCCACTTT.

This chain links TRBV11-2 with TRBJ2-7, with D perhaps TRBD2 (6 bases). Looked up from germline, CDR1 is SGHAT and CDR2 is FQNNGV. The CDR3 is made up of 15 amino acids. Between the trimmed V and J ends, which lost 4 bases and 3 bases, there was a span of 16 bases. CDR3 nucleotides: TGTGCCAGCAGCTCCCTAGCGCTCCGAGGCTACGAGCAGTACTTC. This gives the protein CASSSLALRGYEQYF.

The CDR3 DNA is TGTGCCAGCAGCGTAGGAGTAGTGGGAGGGCCGGACAATGAGCAGTTCTTC. Amino acid sequence: CASSVGVVGGPDNEQFF. The V call is TRBV9, the J call TRBJ2-1, with 7 bases fitting TRBD2. This CDR3 comprises 17 residues. Per the germline V gene, CDR1 is SGDLS and CDR2 is YYNGEE. The junction had 11 bases not matched to a gene; V was cut back by 0 bases and J by 5 bases.

The sample holds many counts of this clonotype. The chain employs TRBV29-1 and TRBJ2-1, with D tentatively TRBD2 (6 bases). V dropped 3 bases and J dropped 7 bases, with 7 bases sitting between them. The CDR3 loop spans 11 amino acids. CDR1 and CDR2 from the germline V gene are SQVTM and ANQGSEA. The CDR3 loop reads CSVEGGNEQFF. The CDR3 nucleotides read TGCAGCGTTGAGGGGGGAAATGAGCAGTTCTTC.

This clonotype came up many times. The CDR3 DNA reads TGTGCCAGCAGCCAAGACCCCCCGGGACCAACCTACAATGAGCAGTTCTTC. This codes for CASSQDPPGPTYNEQFF. The chain combines TRBV4-2 with TRBJ2-1; tentatively, D is TRBD1 or TRBD2 (5 bases each). This CDR3 comprises 17 residues. Germline-derived CDR1 and CDR2 are LGHNA and YNFKEQ. Trimming took 0 bases from V and 2 from J, leaving 14 bases between them.

V and J are TRBV10-2 and TRBJ2-3, with no clear D. The CDR3 length is 14 residues. The germline CDR1 and CDR2 sequences are WSHSY and SAAADI. The V and J ends lost 7 bases and 0 bases respectively, with 11 bases between them. The CDR3 sequence: CASNWYTSTDTQYF. CDR3 nucleotides: TGCGCCAGCAATTGGTACACTAGCACAGATACGCAGTATTTT.